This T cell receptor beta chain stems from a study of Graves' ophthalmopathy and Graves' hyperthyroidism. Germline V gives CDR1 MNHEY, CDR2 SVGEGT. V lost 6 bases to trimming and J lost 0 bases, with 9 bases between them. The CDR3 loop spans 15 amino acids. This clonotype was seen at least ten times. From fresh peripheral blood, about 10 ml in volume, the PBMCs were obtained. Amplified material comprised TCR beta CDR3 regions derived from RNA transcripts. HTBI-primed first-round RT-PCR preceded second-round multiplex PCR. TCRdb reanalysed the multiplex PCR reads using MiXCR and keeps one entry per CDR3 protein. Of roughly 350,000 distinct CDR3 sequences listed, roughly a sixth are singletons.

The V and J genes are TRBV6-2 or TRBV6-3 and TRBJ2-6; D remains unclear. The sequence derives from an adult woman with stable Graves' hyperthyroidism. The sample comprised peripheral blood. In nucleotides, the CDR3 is TGTGCCAGCAGACCAAACTACTCTGGGGCCAACGTCCTGACTTTC. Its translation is CASRPNYSGANVLTF.